This TCR beta chain stems from a study of cytomegalovirus exposure and HLA in healthy donors. Study in general: In terms of ancestry, the Caucasian-associated cluster contained about four fifths of the roughly 360 genotyped donors.

PCR employed 60 Vbeta and 13 Jbeta primers. The method was immunoSEQ multiplex PCR; TCRdb's version includes in-frame clones alone and lacks a portion of them. There are about 160,000 clones in the sample; around 80% occur only once, and around 5% lies in the top ten. Note on this clone: Its cognate antigen is unknown.

V lost 2 bases and J lost 2; bases outside the gene matches: 4. CDR1 is MGHRA, CDR2 YSYEKL, per germline. The CDR3 is 16 amino acids. Whole-study results and caveats: According to a later analysis, most TCR beta chains associated with CMV appeared HLA-restricted. One later analysis reportedly identified an Asian-associated ancestry cluster that showed fewer N-insertions than the roughly 600-donor mean.

At sampling all donors were nominally healthy, likely with unrecorded immune exposures. Sequenced: PBMCs. This receptor was taken from a young man in good health and CMV-seronegative. The chain recombines TRBV4-1 with TRBJ2-7, with 12 bases lining up with TRBD1. The CDR3 region is CASSQSGQGAAYEQYF. The CDR3 DNA reads as TGCGCCAGCAGCCAATCGGGACAGGGGGCCGCCTACGAGCAGTACTTC.